The clone carrying this T cell receptor beta chain was detected once. The sample comes from a study of blood T cell repertoires in COVID-19. Study-level information: Material from acute and convalescent COVID-19 was sourced from the United States, Italy and Spain. PBMCs, B-cell-depleted T cells, or T cells provided the cDNA or gDNA that made up the material.

The CDR3 loop spans 16 amino acids. V was pared by 0 bases and J by 8 bases, with 17 bases between. Germline values: CDR1 ENHRY, CDR2 SYGVKD. This table comes from immunoSEQ multiplex PCR, and its TCRdb copy is limited to in-frame clones, with some not included. Of around 100,000 clones detected, nearly 90% appear once; the ten largest clones hold approximately 3.1%. The chain employs TRBV10-3 and TRBJ2-1; a weak D match, TRBD2 (7 bases). The sample consisted of peripheral blood. This clonotype originated in a man aged 50 to 60 in a cohort sampled during active COVID-19. CDR3 nucleotides: TGTGCCATCAGTGAGTCAAGGGGGGGCGTTTCCCATGAGCAGTTCTTC. This sequence encodes CAISESRGGVSHEQFF.